This TCR beta chain is from a study of CD4 T cells in relation to SARS-CoV-2 and coronaviruses. Overall study context: After roughly 11 days of antigen culture, PBMC TCR beta CDR3s were sequenced. Shared crossreactive spike epitopes were mapped to their HLA restriction.

This CDR3 comprises 11 residues. V gave up 2 bases and J gave up 6 bases, with 5 bases separating them. Germline V gene lookup returns CDR1 MNHNY and CDR2 SVGAGI (reference sequence). The unexposed donors gave CD4+ T cells in about 2011-2018, prior to COVID-19. The cells were cultured for roughly 11 days before CD4+ T cells were isolated. Cultures received half-medium IL-2 refreshes on days 3 and 7. As to this clone: As yet, its antigen is unknown.

Here immunoSEQ multiplex PCR was the method, and the copy in TCRdb shows in-frame clones only, minus some. Found here are 15,000 to 20,000 clones, 74% of them singletons; the top ten hold around 28%. Study-level results: No donor gave both pre-pandemic and post-infection samples.

The sample was CD4+ T cells from PBMCs, cultured in vitro. The rearrangement links TRBV6-6 to TRBJ2-7; TRBD1 might be the D (5 bases). The clonotype comes from a human donor in good health. The CDR3 sequence is CASSYGAEQYF. CDR3 nucleotides: TGTGCCAGCAGTTACGGGGCCGAGCAGTACTTC.